The TCR beta chain described here comes from a study of blood T cell repertoires in COVID-19. Study context: Samples of COVID-19 (acute and convalescent) were obtained from the United States, Italy and Spain.

Some clones are missing from TCRdb's copy, which holds only in-frame ones; the method was immunoSEQ multiplex PCR. The data contain about 45,000 clones, around 87% of them singletons. Input material: peripheral blood. The sequence came from a woman of 80 years or more with active COVID-19.

The CDR3 loop is CASSTGLAGGYSSYNEQFF. The CDR3 DNA is TGTGCCAGCAGCACAGGACTAGCGGGGGGTTACAGCTCCTACAATGAGCAGTTCTTC. J is TRBJ2-1 and V is TRBV7-2, with 14 bases that match TRBD2. Trimming removed 5 bases from V and 0 bases from J; junction bases left unmatched: 9. Germline assignment: CDR1 SGHTA and CDR2 FQGNSA. The CDR3 is made up of 19 amino acids.